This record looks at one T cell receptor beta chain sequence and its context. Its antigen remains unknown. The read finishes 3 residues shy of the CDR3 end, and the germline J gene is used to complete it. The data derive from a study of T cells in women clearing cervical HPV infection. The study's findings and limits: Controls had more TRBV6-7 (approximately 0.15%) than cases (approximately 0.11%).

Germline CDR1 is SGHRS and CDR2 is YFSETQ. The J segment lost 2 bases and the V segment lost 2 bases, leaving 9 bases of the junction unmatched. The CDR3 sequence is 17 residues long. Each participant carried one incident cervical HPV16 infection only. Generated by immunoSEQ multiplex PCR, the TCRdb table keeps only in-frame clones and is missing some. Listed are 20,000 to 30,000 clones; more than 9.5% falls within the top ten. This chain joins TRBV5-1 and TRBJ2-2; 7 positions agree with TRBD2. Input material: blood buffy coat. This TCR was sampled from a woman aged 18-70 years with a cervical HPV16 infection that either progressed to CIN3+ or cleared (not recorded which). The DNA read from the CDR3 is TGCGCCAGCAGCTTCCGTCTAGCGGAGAGAAACACCGGGGAG. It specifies CASSFRLAERNTGE. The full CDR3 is CASSFRLAERNTGELFF.